These 31 T cell receptor beta chains originate from one sample sequenced in a study of monozygotic twins with inflammatory bowel disease. TCRdb re-called the 5' RACE reads and catalogs CDR3 proteins one per entry, DNA excluded. The sample shows over 200,000 distinct CDR3 sequences, and roughly 1.5% sits with its ten largest clones. Sequenced: blood. These receptor sequences come from a human donor with ulcerative colitis or Crohn's disease, or a healthy co-twin of an affected twin (not recorded which).

The rearrangement joins TRBV5-1 to TRBJ2-7; no DNA is available, so the TRBD1 call from TCRdb remains unchecked. This CDR3 contains 13 residues. CDR1 and CDR2 from the germline V gene are SGHRS and YFSETQ. The CDR3 sequence: CASTGTGLYEQYF. Together with reference TRBV5-1 and TRBJ2-7, the CDR3 gives the full variable domain: KAGVTQTPRYLIKTRGQQVTLSCSPISGHRSVSWYQQTPGQGLQFLFEYFSETQRNKGNFPGRFSGRQFSNSRSEMNVSTLELGDSALYLCASTGTGLYEQYFGPGTRLTVT.

The chain links TRBV18 to TRBJ1-1; TCRdb lists TRBD1, though no DNA is available to test this call. Germline assignment: CDR1 KGHSH and CDR2 LQKENI. CDR3 size: 15 residues. The CDR3 sequence is CASSAYSQGNTEAFF.

The genes are TRBV6-5 and TRBJ2-7; TCRdb returns TRBD1, unconfirmable since there is no DNA. Germline CDR1 is MNHEY and CDR2 is SVGAGI. The CDR3 has 15 residues. The CDR3 is CASSYSALGGYEQYF.

The rearrangement joins TRBV7-2 to TRBJ1-2; absent DNA, TCRdb's TRBD1 call cannot be checked. CDR1 is SGHTA and CDR2 is FQGNSA in the germline V gene. CDR3 length equals 17 residues. The CDR3 loop reads CASSRGRRGGRNYGYTF.

The chain is built from TRBV10-3 and TRBJ2-6. Germline V gives CDR1 ENHRY, CDR2 SYGVKD. The length of the CDR3 is 15 residues. This CDR3 is CAISESMTIANVLTF.

The chain combines TRBV5-1 with TRBJ1-6; TCRdb's assignment of TRBD1 cannot be checked, as there is no DNA. This CDR3 spans 14 amino acids. The V gene's germline CDR1 is SGHRS and CDR2 YFSETQ. The CDR3 is CASSGGQNNSPLHF.

The chain joins TRBV7-2 to TRBJ2-7; the D gene TCRdb calls, TRBD1, cannot be checked with no DNA. CDR3 size: 13 residues. The germline V gene has CDR1 SGHTA and CDR2 FQGNSA. CDR3 protein: CASRRGPSYEQYF.

The chain recombines TRBV4-1 with TRBJ1-1; TCRdb's D gene call, TRBD1, goes unchecked for lack of DNA. Germline V gene lookup returns CDR1 MGHRA and CDR2 YSYEKL. There are 16 residues in the CDR3. This CDR3 reads CASSQAAGGVGTEAFF.

The rearrangement uses TRBV5-4 and TRBJ2-7; TCRdb returns TRBD2, unconfirmable since there is no DNA. This CDR3 has 17 residues. Germline V gives CDR1 SGHNT, CDR2 YYREEE (reference sequence). The CDR3 spells CASSLGGTSAISYEQYF. The complete variable domain, with remaining parts taken from reference TRBV5-4 and TRBJ2-7, reads ETGVTQSPTHLIKTRGQQVTLRCSSQSGHNTVSWYQQALGQGPQFIFQYYREEENGRGNFPPRFSGLQFPNYSSELNVNALELDDSALYLCASSLGGTSAISYEQYFGPGTRLTVT.

This rearrangement joins TRBV3-1 to TRBJ2-5; TCRdb's D call, TRBD2, is unchecked because there is no DNA. The CDR3 sequence is 17 residues long. CDR1 LGHDT and CDR2 YNNKEL come from the germline V gene (reference sequence). This chain's CDR3 is CASSPPEGSGGQETQYF.

The chain employs TRBV12-3 or TRBV12-4 and TRBJ1-2; the D gene TCRdb calls, TRBD1, cannot be checked with no DNA. The CDR3 is 13 amino acids. CDR3 residues: CASSPAGAEGYTF.

The chain combines TRBV5-1 with TRBJ1-5; TCRdb returns TRBD1, unconfirmable since there is no DNA. This CDR3 comprises 17 residues. CDR1 and CDR2 from the germline V gene are SGHRS and YFSETQ. The chain's CDR3 is CASSLFPQGVRNQPQHF.

The J gene is TRBJ1-5, the V gene TRBV5-1. From germline, CDR1 is SGHRS and CDR2 YFSETQ. This CDR3 is 15 amino acids long. The CDR3 loop is CASSLSGGEGQPQHF.

The chain carries TRBV12-3 or TRBV12-4 and TRBJ1-3; TCRdb reports TRBD1, a call that lacks DNA to check it against. CDR3 size: 14 residues. CDR3 amino acids: CASSWTGEGNTIYF.

This chain joins TRBV14 and TRBJ1-1; TCRdb selects TRBD1, and the lack of DNA leaves this call unchecked. From germline, CDR1 is SGHDN and CDR2 FVKESK. The CDR3 contains 12 residues. CDR3 amino acids: CASSHRTGPAFF. The variable domain in full, with the rest retrieved from reference TRBV14 and TRBJ1-1, is EAGVTQFPSHSVIEKGQTVTLRCDPISGHDNLYWYRRVMGKEIKFLLHFVKESKQDESGMPNNRFLAERTGGTYSTLKVQPAELEDSGVYFCASSHRTGPAFFGQGTRLTVV.

The genes are TRBV20-1 and TRBJ2-3; lacking DNA, the TRBD2 call made by TCRdb goes unchecked. Germline V lookup: CDR1 DFQATT, CDR2 SNEGSKA (reference sequence). This CDR3 comprises 16 residues. The CDR3 loop is CSARAVLRGSSDTQYF.

V is TRBV7-2 and J is TRBJ2-1; without DNA, the TCRdb call of TRBD1 cannot be checked. Germline CDR1 is SGHTA and CDR2 is FQGNSA. The CDR3 sequence is 16 residues long. CDR3 sequence reads: CASSLGGTGGHNEQFF.

The rearrangement joins TRBV7-2 to TRBJ1-2. The CDR3 contains 12 residues. The germline V gene has CDR1 SGHTA and CDR2 FQGNSA. The CDR3 sequence is CASSSDLYGYTF.

The chain's CDR3 is CASSLTLRGQRGSTDTQYF. The chain uses TRBV11-1 and TRBJ2-3; TCRdb's assignment of TRBD1 cannot be checked, as there is no DNA. The CDR3 contains 19 residues. Germline loops: CDR1 SGHAT, CDR2 FQDESV (reference sequence).

V gene TRBV18 combines with J gene TRBJ1-3. CDR3 length: 18 residues. CDR1 and CDR2 from the germline V gene are KGHSH and LQKENI. The CDR3 loop is CASSSTAMGRLSGNTIYF.

The chain has TRBV12-3 or TRBV12-4 and TRBJ2-1. The CDR3 covers 14 residues. This CDR3 is CASSFGLEFNEQFF.

The chain combines TRBV24-1 with TRBJ2-1; TCRdb selects TRBD2, and the lack of DNA leaves this call unchecked. Germline V lookup: CDR1 KGHDR, CDR2 SFDVKD. CDR3 size: 16 residues. CDR3 protein: CATSDALAGAYNEQFF.

This chain links TRBV6-5 with TRBJ2-3; TCRdb reports TRBD2, a call that lacks DNA to check it against. Per the germline V gene, CDR1 is MNHEY and CDR2 is SVGAGI. The CDR3 is made up of 17 amino acids. The CDR3 protein is CASSWGTSGGPTDTQYF.

The chain recombines TRBV6-4 with TRBJ2-1; absent DNA, TCRdb's TRBD2 call cannot be checked. The length of the CDR3 is 16 residues. Per germline, CDR1 MRHNA and CDR2 SNTAGT. This chain's CDR3 is CASSPEEAGGSNEQFF.

The chain has TRBV11-2 and TRBJ1-6; TCRdb's D call of TRBD1 is untestable without DNA. The CDR3 totals 14 residues. Germline V lookup: CDR1 SGHAT, CDR2 FQNNGV. CDR3 protein: CASSQGLGNSPLHF.

The chain combines TRBV2 with TRBJ1-1; TCRdb's D call of TRBD1 is untestable without DNA. This CDR3 comprises 15 residues. Germline V lookup: CDR1 SNHLY, CDR2 FYNNEI. CDR3 sequence: CASKTQGGMNTEAFF.

The chain employs TRBV5-1 and TRBJ1-6; TCRdb's D call of TRBD1 is untestable without DNA. The CDR3 consists of 15 residues. Per germline, CDR1 SGHRS and CDR2 YFSETQ. The CDR3 reads CASSLQGPYNSPLHF.

The J gene is TRBJ2-1, the V gene TRBV10-3; TCRdb reports TRBD1, a call that lacks DNA to check it against. Germline V gives CDR1 ENHRY, CDR2 SYGVKD. The CDR3 totals 16 residues. The CDR3 loop reads CAISGGGTGLYNEQFF.

The chain carries TRBV28 and TRBJ2-1; the TRBD1 assignment by TCRdb is unverifiable without DNA. Germline V gene lookup returns CDR1 MDHEN and CDR2 SYDVKM. The CDR3 extends over 14 amino acids. The CDR3: CATDHETGTNEQFF.

The chain recombines TRBV5-1 with TRBJ1-4; the D call of TRBD1 rests on TCRdb alone, since no DNA is present to check it. CDR3 size: 16 residues. The germline V gene encodes CDR1 SGHRS and CDR2 YFSETQ. The CDR3 is CASSLAGGETNEKLFF. Complete variable domain (other parts from reference TRBV5-1 and TRBJ1-4): KAGVTQTPRYLIKTRGQQVTLSCSPISGHRSVSWYQQTPGQGLQFLFEYFSETQRNKGNFPGRFSGRQFSNSRSEMNVSTLELGDSALYLCASSLAGGETNEKLFFGSGTQLSVL.

The V gene is TRBV27, the J gene TRBJ1-1. Germline V gene lookup returns CDR1 MNHEY and CDR2 SMNVEV (reference sequence). The CDR3 spans 14 residues. The CDR3 region is CASVRQAGNTEAFF.